Here is one TCR beta chain with its context. Its antigen is unidentified. The data were obtained in a study of T cells in Graves' hyperthyroidism and ophthalmopathy. Study-level points and caveats: Blood also carried most thyroid clonotypes expanded above 0.001.

Germline CDR1 and CDR2: MNHEY and SMNVEV (reference sequence). V lost 0 bases and J lost 0, with 6 bases in between. This CDR3 is built from 15 residues. Researchers took RNA transcripts and amplified the TCR beta CDR3 regions from them. The HTBI primer set served for first-round RT-PCR of the TCR CDR3. TCRdb re-called the multiplex PCR reads through MiXCR, storing one row per CDR3 protein. The table has 700,000 or so distinct CDR3 sequences, roughly 14% seen once; the top ten hold about 12%. This receptor was obtained from a woman in her forties or fifties with Graves' ophthalmopathy. The chain couples TRBV27 to TRBJ1-5; D gene ambiguous. What was sequenced was blood. CDR3 sequence (DNA): TGTGCCAGCAGTTTATCGGAATATAGCAATCAGCCCCAGCATTTT. It codes for CASSLSEYSNQPQHF.